What follows are 29 T cell receptor beta chains derived from one specimen sequenced in a study of T cell repertoires in cytomegalovirus infection. MiXCR, run by TCRdb on the reads, gives a single entry per CDR3 protein. Of around 900,000 distinct CDR3 sequences listed, around a third are singletons. Which antigens these TCRs recognize remains unknown. The sample here was cultured CD8+ T cells from PBMCs, taken from culture after CMV antigen stimulation. These receptors came from a human donor in good health (CMV status not recorded). Some clones in this sample may be carry-over from other donors' samples.

This clonotype has a handful of counts. This chain links TRBV19 with TRBJ1-1; D is uncertain. The CDR3 runs 14 residues. V lost 3 bases and J 1 base, leaving 9 bases between the germline ends. Germline V CDR1 and CDR2: LNHDA, SQIVND (reference sequence). CDR3 sequence (DNA): TGTGCCAGTAGTATGGAGGGCCCGAACACTGAAGCTTTCTTT. Protein sequence: CASSMEGPNTEAFF.

The genes are TRBV6-2 or TRBV6-3 and TRBJ1-2; 9 nucleotides agree with TRBD1. Germline CDR1 reads MNHEY; CDR2 reads SVGEGT. The length of the CDR3 is 16 residues. The trim removed 0 bases at V and 5 bases at J, leaving 7 bases unmatched. The CDR3 loop reads CASSYSRTGAGYGYTF. The CDR3 nucleotides read TGTGCCAGCAGTTACTCCCGGACAGGGGCGGGATATGGCTACACCTTC.

This sequence joins TRBV7-6 and TRBJ2-3, with D possibly TRBD1 on 6 matching bases. V gave up 5 bases and J gave up 1 base, with 13 bases separating them. This CDR3 region has 15 residues. Germline CDR1 SGHVS, CDR2 FNYEAQ. For the CDR3, the DNA is TGTGCCAGCAGCCTGACAGGAGACCGCACAGATACGCAGTATTTT. Translated, it gives CASSLTGDRTDTQYF.

The chain combines TRBV5-8 with TRBJ1-4, with 7 bases lining up with TRBD1. Germline CDR1 is SGHTS and CDR2 is YDEGEE. The CDR3 runs to 14 residues. V shed 4 bases and J 2 bases; nucleotides not matched to a gene: 2. The CDR3 spells CASSRGQTNEKLFF. In nucleotides, the CDR3 is TGTGCCAGCAGCCGGGGACAGACTAATGAAAAACTGTTTTTT.

The rearrangement joins TRBV7-1 to TRBJ1-1; possible D gene TRBD1, 6 bases. TRBV7-1 qualifies as an ORF whose function is uncertain. This CDR3 spans 14 amino acids. V lost 5 bases, J lost 4 bases, and 14 bases lay in between. The CDR3 nucleotides read TGTGCCAGCAGCAGAGGACAGAGCCCCACTGAAGCTTTCTTT. Translated: CASSRGQSPTEAFF.

The rearrangement links TRBV27 to TRBJ1-2, with 10 bases matching TRBD1. Per the germline V gene, CDR1 is MNHEY and CDR2 is SMNVEV (reference sequence). Trimming removed 2 bases from V and 2 bases from J; junction bases left unmatched: 5. The CDR3 sequence is 16 residues long. CDR3 bases: TGTGCCAGCAGTTTACTTGGGACAGGGGCCAACTATGGCTACACCTTC. This sequence encodes CASSLLGTGANYGYTF.

This clonotype showed up just a few times. The V gene is TRBV15, the J gene TRBJ1-4; D may be TRBD1 (6 bases). Trimming left V 2 bases short and J 3 bases short, with 16 bases between. CDR1 and CDR2 from the germline V gene are LNHNV and YYDKDF (reference sequence). The CDR3 sequence is 17 residues long. The CDR3 region has the DNA TGTGCCACCAGCAGATCGACAGGTCTGGTATCTAATGAAAAACTGTTTTTT. Encoded protein: CATSRSTGLVSNEKLFF.

The chain couples TRBV5-3 to TRBJ1-1; D remains ambiguous. TRBV5-3 is an open reading frame whose function is uncertain. The CDR3 totals 15 residues. Trimming pared 8 bases from V and 5 bases from J, leaving 22 bases between. The CDR3 nucleotides are TGTGCCAGCAGCCCCTACGATGGACTTGGGACTGAAGCTTTCTTT. This codes for CASSPYDGLGTEAFF.

This clonotype was observed many times. The CDR3, as DNA: TGTGCCAGCAGCCCCCGGAGCTCCTACGAGCAGTACGTC. It translates to CASSPRSSYEQYV. The chain couples TRBV7-9 to TRBJ2-7; D not resolved. V was clipped by 5 bases and J by 0 bases, with 8 bases between them. Germline CDR1 SEHNR, CDR2 FQNEAQ (reference sequence). This CDR3 is 13 amino acids long.

The rearrangement joins TRBV4-1 to TRBJ2-5, with D uncertain. This CDR3 is 13 amino acids long. Germline lookup yields CDR1 MGHRA and CDR2 YSYEKL. Trimming stripped 4 bases from V and 1 base from J, with 7 bases between. The CDR3 DNA sequence: TGCGCCAGCAGCCTGTGGGCCCAAGAGACCCAGTACTTC. This codes for CASSLWAQETQYF.

The V call is TRBV7-4, the J call TRBJ2-3; D might be TRBD1 or TRBD2, each matching 6 bases. The CDR3 sequence is 15 residues long. The germline CDR1 and CDR2 sequences are SGHVT and SQSDAQ. Trimming took 3 bases from V and 2 from J, leaving 12 bases between them. CDR3 nucleotide sequence: TGTGCCAGCAGCTTTAACGGGGGCGTCACAGATACGCAGTATTTT. Protein sequence: CASSFNGGVTDTQYF.

This clonotype was seen more than once but under ten times. The chain employs TRBV7-8 and TRBJ1-5; D is uncertain. The CDR3 spans 17 residues. V shed 1 base and J shed 0 bases, with 13 bases lying between them. CDR1 is SGHVS, CDR2 FQNEAQ, per germline. The CDR3 DNA is TGTGCCAGCAGCTTAGAACAGCGCTGGGGTAGCAATCAGCCCCAGCATTTT. Encoded protein: CASSLEQRWGSNQPQHF.

V usage is TRBV13 and J usage is TRBJ2-3, with no clear D. The CDR3 spans 11 residues. Trimming removed 7 bases from V and 6 bases from J, with 8 bases in between. Germline V CDR1 and CDR2: PRHDT, FYEKMQ (reference sequence). The CDR3 loop reads CASTAADTQYF. In DNA, the CDR3 is TGTGCCAGCACCGCTGCGGATACGCAGTATTTT.

As to this clonotype: A junction end diverges from the germline sequence, so it may reflect a read error. The gene calls are TRBV6-5 and TRBJ2-5; D not certain. This CDR3 has 16 amino acids. Germline-derived CDR1 and CDR2 are MNHEY and SVGAGI. DNA for the CDR3: TGTGCCAGCAGTTACCGACCGGATGAGCTGGAAGAGGCCCAGTACTTC. Translated: CASSYRPDELEEAQYF.

This clonotype was found many times. The V and J genes are TRBV28 and TRBJ2-1; 9 positions match TRBD2. There are 15 residues in the CDR3. The germline CDR1 and CDR2 sequences are MDHEN and SYDVKM. The J segment lost 3 bases and the V segment lost 4 bases, leaving 4 bases of the junction unmatched. This chain's CDR3 is CASSSGTSNYNEQFF. DNA of the CDR3: TGTGCCAGCAGTTCCGGGACTAGCAACTACAATGAGCAGTTCTTC.

This clonotype was picked up many times. The chain joins TRBV12-3 or TRBV12-4 to TRBJ1-3; perhaps TRBD1 as D (5 bases). The V end was cut by 7 bases, the J end by 0 bases, with 22 bases between. The CDR3 spans 18 residues. The CDR3 region is CASTNPGATQFSGNTIYF. CDR3 DNA sequence: TGTGCCAGCACCAACCCCGGGGCCACCCAATTCTCTGGAAACACCATATATTTT.

The chain links TRBV15 to TRBJ1-5; D ambiguous. This CDR3 comprises 15 residues. V gave up 7 bases and J gave up 9 bases, with 22 bases separating them. Germline V gene sequence: CDR1 LNHNV, CDR2 YYDKDF (reference sequence). The CDR3 spells CATNSISPTKGPQHF. DNA for the CDR3: TGTGCCACCAACAGTATCTCTCCTACGAAAGGGCCCCAGCATTTT. Full variable domain (remainder filled in from reference TRBV15 and TRBJ1-5): DAMVIQNPRYQVTQFGKPVTLSCSQTLNHNVMYWYQQKSSQAPKLLFHYYDKDFNNEADTPDNFQSRRPNTSFCFLDIRSPGLGDTAMYLCATNSISPTKGPQHFGDGTRLSIL.

For this clonotype: The junction departs from germline at one end; a sequencing error may be responsible. The rearrangement joins TRBV27 to TRBJ2-3, with D possibly TRBD2 on 5 matching bases. The length of the CDR3 is 15 residues. CDR1 MNHEY and CDR2 SMNVEV come from the germline V gene (reference sequence). The CDR3 sequence: CASTLDGSSTDTQCF. In DNA, the CDR3 is TGTGCCAGCACCCTCGACGGCTCTAGCACAGATACGCAGTGTTTT.

The chain uses TRBV6-8 and TRBJ1-1, with a possible D match to TRBD1 (6 bases). Between the trimmed V and J ends, which lost 10 bases and 1 base, there was a span of 13 bases. Per the germline V gene, CDR1 is MNHGY and CDR2 is SAAAGT. The CDR3 is made up of 13 amino acids. This CDR3 reads CATRGDPNTEAFF. CDR3 coding DNA: TGTGCCACCAGGGGAGACCCGAACACTGAAGCTTTCTTT.

This chain joins TRBV11-2 and TRBJ1-1, with 9 bases fitting TRBD1. The CDR3 is 17 amino acids. From germline, CDR1 is SGHAT and CDR2 FQNNGV. Unmatched junction bases numbered 16, after V lost 5 bases and J lost 6 bases. The CDR3 loop is CASSPWTGAFASAEAFF. CDR3 coding DNA: TGTGCCAGCAGCCCCTGGACAGGGGCCTTCGCTAGCGCTGAAGCTTTCTTT.

The rearrangement joins TRBV4-3 to TRBJ2-1; weak D call: TRBD1 (6 bases). The germline V gene has CDR1 LGHNA and CDR2 YSLEER. The CDR3 is 15 residues long. V was clipped by 6 bases and J by 9 bases, with 21 bases between them. This CDR3 is CASRGSRGSAFEQFF. The CDR3 bases are TGCGCCAGCAGGGGGTCGAGGGGGTCCGCATTTGAGCAGTTCTTC.

CDR3 loop: CASSTTSGGALDTQYF. CDR3 DNA sequence: TGTGCCAGCAGCACGACTAGCGGGGGGGCCCTAGATACGCAGTATTTT. This chain links TRBV7-8 with TRBJ2-3, with 14 bases identical to TRBD2. There are 16 residues in the CDR3. J was trimmed by 5 bases and V by 5 bases; bases with no gene match: 6. Germline V CDR1 and CDR2: SGHVS, FQNEAQ.

This clonotype turned up a few times. The chain has TRBV27 and TRBJ1-5; tentatively, D is TRBD1 (6 bases). The germline V and J ends were trimmed by 8 bases and 11 bases, with 22 bases remaining between them. This CDR3 contains 14 residues. In germline, CDR1 is MNHEY, CDR2 SMNVEV (reference sequence). Here the CDR3 DNA reads TGTGCCAGCTACCCTGTGGGGGCGGGAATGGCCCAGCATTTT. Residues: CASYPVGAGMAQHF.

The V gene is TRBV12-3 or TRBV12-4, the J gene TRBJ1-1; weak D call: TRBD1 (6 bases). CDR3 size: 19 residues. V was shortened by 3 bases and J by 3 bases, with 26 bases between the two germline ends. The CDR3 DNA follows: TGTGCCAGCAGTTTTGGCATACCCGACAGGCCAGGGCACCACACTGAAGCTTTCTTT. It yields the protein CASSFGIPDRPGHHTEAFF.

V is TRBV2 and J is TRBJ2-7, with TRBD2 matching over 11 bases. With V trimmed by 7 bases and J by 4 bases, 12 bases remained unmatched. CDR1 is SNHLY, CDR2 FYNNEI, per germline. The CDR3 runs 16 residues. The CDR3 region has the DNA TGTGCCAGCACCGGACTAGCGGGCTCGGTATATTACGAGCAGTACGTC. Its translation: CASTGLAGSVYYEQYV.

V usage is TRBV6-2 or TRBV6-3 and J usage is TRBJ2-1; the D gene is possibly TRBD1 (6 bases). The germline V gene has CDR1 MNHEY and CDR2 SVGEGT. The CDR3 sequence is 15 residues long. With 5 bases removed from V and 5 bases from J, the gap between germline ends came to 16 bases. For the CDR3, the DNA is TGTGCCAGCAGTCACCTACCGGGACAAAACAATGAGCAGTTCTTC. Its translation: CASSHLPGQNNEQFF.

The chain combines TRBV28 with TRBJ1-1; D unresolved. Trimming cost V 7 bases and J 4 bases, with 13 bases left between them. This CDR3 spans 13 amino acids. CDR1 and CDR2 from the germline V gene are MDHEN and SYDVKM. CDR3 coding DNA: TGTGCCAGCACCAGACACCCGGGCACTGAAGCTTTCTTT. Residues: CASTRHPGTEAFF.

The CDR3 spells CASSSGEGELNTEAFF. The CDR3 nucleotides read TGTGCCAGCAGTTCCGGGGAAGGGGAACTGAACACTGAAGCTTTCTTT. This chain uses TRBV27 with TRBJ1-1; D possibly corresponds to TRBD1 (5 bases). This CDR3 is built from 16 residues. V lost 4 bases, J lost 0 bases, and 15 bases lay in between. Germline CDR1 reads MNHEY; CDR2 reads SMNVEV (reference sequence).

The rearrangement uses TRBV10-3 and TRBJ2-1; a possible D gene is TRBD2 (6 bases). Deletions cut 8 bases from V and 5 bases from J, with 13 bases between. CDR1 ENHRY and CDR2 SYGVKD come from the germline V gene. This CDR3 is built from 13 residues. The CDR3 DNA reads as TGTGCCATCCGAATAGCGGAAAACAATGAGCAGTTCTTC. Residues: CAIRIAENNEQFF.